This TCR beta chain is drawn from a study of cytomegalovirus exposure and HLA in healthy donors. On this clone: The antigen remains unidentified.

PCR involved 60 Vbeta and 13 Jbeta primers. TCRdb keeps only in-frame clones here, not all; method: immunoSEQ multiplex PCR. The sample holds about 150,000 clones, around 74% seen once. Study results and limitations: High specificity and sensitivity for cytomegalovirus status were reported for the classifier. A few chains linked to CMV were shown in vitro to be specific for CMV antigens.

Those who donated were healthy bone marrow donors. Nominally healthy donors were sampled, though unrecorded immune exposures were likely. Material: PBMCs. This TCR derives from a man between 18 and 29 years old in good health and CMV-seronegative.

CDR3 sequence: CATAYRDRDEKLFF. DNA for the CDR3: TGTGCCACAGCTTACCGGGACAGGGATGAAAAACTGTTTTTT. The rearrangement joins TRBV19 to TRBJ1-4, with 9 bases aligning to TRBD1. CDR3 size: 14 residues. Per the germline V gene, CDR1 is LNHDA and CDR2 is SQIVND (reference sequence). J gave up 6 bases and V 10 bases, and 9 bases lay outside the gene matches. The full variable domain, with the rest looked up from reference TRBV19 and TRBJ1-4, is DGGITQSPKYLFRKEGQNVTLSCEQNLNHDAMYWYRQDPGQGLRLIYYSQIVNDFQKGDIAEGYSVSREKKESFPLTVTSAQKNPTAFYLCATAYRDRDEKLFFGSGTQLSVL.